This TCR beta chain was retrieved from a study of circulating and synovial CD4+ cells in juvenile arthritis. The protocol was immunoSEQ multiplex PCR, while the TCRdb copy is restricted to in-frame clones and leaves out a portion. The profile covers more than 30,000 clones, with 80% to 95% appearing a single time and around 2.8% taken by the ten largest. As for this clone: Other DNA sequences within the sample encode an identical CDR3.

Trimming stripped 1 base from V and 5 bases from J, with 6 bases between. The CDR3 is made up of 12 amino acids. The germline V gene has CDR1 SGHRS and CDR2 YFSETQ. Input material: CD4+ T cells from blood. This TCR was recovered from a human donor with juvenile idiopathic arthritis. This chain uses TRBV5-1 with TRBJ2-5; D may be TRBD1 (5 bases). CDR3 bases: TGCGCCAGCAGCTTGAGGGGTGAGACCCAGTACTTC. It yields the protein CASSLRGETQYF.